This passage covers 15 T cell receptor beta chains from one sample sequenced in a study of blood T cell repertoires in COVID-19. Profiled with immunoSEQ multiplex PCR; TCRdb holds only in-frame clones, not every one. The data show some 250,000 clones, roughly nine tenths seen once. The sequencing input was peripheral blood. These receptor sequences come from a man aged 55 to 69 with acute or convalescent COVID-19.

This clone was counted a single time. Mismatch with germline at one junction end may stem from a read error. This chain uses TRBV10-3 with TRBJ2-7; 8 bases agree with TRBD2. Per germline, CDR1 ENHRY and CDR2 SYGVKD. This CDR3 has 11 residues. CDR3 region: CQASGYYEQYF. For the CDR3, the DNA is TGCCAGGCTAGCGGGTACTACGAGCAGTACTTC.

The V call is TRBV6-5, the J call TRBJ1-4; 8 nucleotides line up with TRBD1. The J segment lost 4 bases and the V segment lost 4 bases, leaving 2 bases of the junction unmatched. CDR1 is MNHEY, CDR2 SVGAGI, per germline. The CDR3 is 14 amino acids. CDR3 sequence reads: CASSSQGGNEKLFF. For the CDR3, the DNA is TGTGCCAGCAGTTCACAGGGGGGTAATGAAAAACTGTTTTTT.

As DNA, the CDR3 is TGTGCCAGCAGCCCCCGGGTTGAGCGGCCCACAGATACGCAGTATTTT. It translates to CASSPRVERPTDTQYF. The genes are TRBV11-2 and TRBJ2-3, with D maybe TRBD2 (5 bases). Looked up from germline, CDR1 is SGHAT and CDR2 is FQNNGV. The V and J ends lost 5 bases and 2 bases respectively, with 17 bases between them. The CDR3 sequence is 16 residues long.

The gene calls are TRBV30 and TRBJ1-4; D gene uncertain. This CDR3 region has 12 residues. CDR1 is GTSNPN and CDR2 is SVGIG in the germline V gene (reference sequence). Trimming pared 1 base from V and 8 bases from J, leaving 8 bases between. The CDR3 sequence: CAWSAHEEKLFF. The CDR3 DNA sequence: TGTGCCTGGAGTGCCCATGAGGAAAAACTGTTTTTT.

V gene TRBV14 combines with J gene TRBJ2-7; 10 bases map to TRBD2. J lost 4 bases, V lost 2 bases, and 14 bases had no gene match. The CDR3 runs 18 residues. CDR1 and CDR2 from the germline V gene are SGHDN and FVKESK. CDR3 region: CASSQLRQAGGLNYEQYF. The CDR3 DNA sequence: TGTGCCAGCAGCCAACTAAGACAAGCGGGAGGGCTGAATTACGAGCAGTACTTC.

This clone is a singleton in its sample. V is TRBV5-1 and J is TRBJ2-1, with 9 positions matching TRBD1. This CDR3 comprises 15 residues. Germline loops: CDR1 SGHRS, CDR2 YFSETQ. After removal of 0 bases from V and 12 bases from J, the junction contained 10 bases not matched to a gene. The CDR3 loop reads CASSLEGQGAKGQFF. CDR3 nucleotide sequence: TGCGCCAGCAGCTTGGAGGGACAGGGAGCTAAAGGGCAGTTCTTC.

This clone was found a few times. The rearrangement joins TRBV5-1 to TRBJ1-1, with D perhaps matching TRBD1 (5 bases). The CDR3 is 17 amino acids. Trimming shortened V by 6 bases and J by 1 base, and 22 bases separated the two germline ends. Germline CDR1 SGHRS, CDR2 YFSETQ. The CDR3 coding sequence is TGCGCCAGCACTGCGGGGCCTTCTCCTGGGGAGAACACTGAAGCTTTCTTT. Translating it yields CASTAGPSPGENTEAFF.

The chain recombines TRBV18 with TRBJ1-4; D remains ambiguous. This CDR3 contains 14 residues. Trimming pared 2 bases from V and 8 bases from J, leaving 12 bases between. Germline V gives CDR1 KGHSH, CDR2 LQKENI. The CDR3 sequence: CASSPYVGEEKLFF. The CDR3, as DNA: TGTGCCAGCTCACCATACGTCGGGGAAGAAAAACTGTTTTTT.

The V call is TRBV7-2, the J call TRBJ2-7; 10 nucleotides match TRBD1. Germline CDR1 is SGHTA and CDR2 is FQGNSA. The CDR3 is 16 residues long. Losses at the gene ends were 4 bases for V and 1 base for J; bases not matched to a gene: 7. The DNA for the CDR3 is TGTGCCAGCAGCTCCAAGGACAGGGGGGGGTCCTACGAGCAGTACTTC. Its protein product is CASSSKDRGGSYEQYF.

The DNA for the CDR3 is TGTGCCACCAGCGATCACAGGGGGACTGAAGCTTTCTTT. Protein product: CATSDHRGTEAFF. This chain connects TRBV15 to TRBJ1-1; 8 positions agree with TRBD1. The V segment lost 5 bases and the J segment 5 bases; nucleotides outside the gene matches: 4. CDR1 and CDR2 (germline): LNHNV, YYDKDF (reference sequence). CDR3 size: 13 residues.

The chain has TRBV9 and TRBJ1-4; D is unresolved. CDR1 and CDR2 from the germline V gene are SGDLS and YYNGEE. This CDR3 has 17 residues. V was clipped by 4 bases and J by 0 bases, with 16 bases between them. Here the CDR3 DNA reads TGTGCCAGCAGCTTAGGGAGGCAGAGCACAACTAATGAAAAACTGTTTTTT. It yields the protein CASSLGRQSTTNEKLFF.

This chain uses TRBV5-1 with TRBJ1-4, with 10 nucleotides matching TRBD1. V was clipped by 3 bases and J by 4 bases; unmatched bases: 3. The CDR3 totals 15 residues. In germline, CDR1 is SGHRS, CDR2 YFSETQ. The CDR3 DNA is TGCGCCAGCAGCTGGGACAGGGGAAGTAATGAAAAACTGTTTTTT. Its translation is CASSWDRGSNEKLFF.

This chain connects TRBV27 to TRBJ1-4; D might be TRBD1 (5 bases). This CDR3 has 13 residues. The V and J ends lost 2 bases and 8 bases respectively, with 9 bases between them. Germline assignment: CDR1 MNHEY and CDR2 SMNVEV (reference sequence). The CDR3 region is CASSLGRTEKLFF. Written as DNA, the CDR3 is TGTGCCAGCAGTTTAGGCCGGACAGAAAAACTGTTTTTT.

The rearrangement links TRBV19 to TRBJ1-2; TRBD1 matches at 7 bases. This CDR3 comprises 12 residues. The junction had 1 base not matched to a gene; V was cut back by 5 bases and J by 4 bases. Germline V gene data show CDR1 as LNHDA and CDR2 as SQIVND (reference sequence). The CDR3, as DNA: TGTGCCAGTAGTCGGGACAGCTATGGCTACACCTTC. It encodes CASSRDSYGYTF.

The chain combines TRBV7-9 with TRBJ1-3; maybe TRBD1 (6 bases). Germline V gene sequence: CDR1 SEHNR, CDR2 FQNEAQ (reference sequence). V lost 5 bases and J lost 1, with 9 bases in between. This CDR3 has 14 amino acids. The CDR3, as DNA: TGTGCCAGCAGCGAAACAGGGTCTGGAAACACCATATATTTT. This sequence encodes CASSETGSGNTIYF.